These T cell receptor beta chains were read from a single sample in a study of blood T cell repertoires in COVID-19. This table comes from immunoSEQ multiplex PCR, and its TCRdb copy is limited to in-frame clones, with some not included. The data show 200,000 to 250,000 clones, about 83% seen once. Sequencing was performed on peripheral blood. The receptors derive from a woman in her thirties with COVID-19, enrolled during active disease. CDR3s include the opening cysteine and the closing phenylalanine or tryptophan. Each record gives: clone size, D gene, J gene, V gene, CDR3 DNA, CDR3 protein. A D gene is named only where the DNA matches it firmly. Not every row has a clone size; where given, it reads once, few, many or a size class.

>NA|TRBD2|TRBJ2-7|TRBV6-1
TGTGCCAGCAGTGAAGGGCTAGCGGTCTACGAGCAGTACTTC
CASSEGLAVYEQYF
>NA|NA|TRBJ2-7|TRBV5-6
TGTGCCAGCAGCCATAGGGGCGGTCCTTCCTACGAGCAGTACTTC
CASSHRGGPSYEQYF
>NA|NA|TRBJ1-4|TRBV25-1
TGTGCCAGCCGTGGGCGCGGGACTAATGAAAAACTGTTTTTT
CASRGRGTNEKLFF
>NA|NA|TRBJ1-1|TRBV5-1
TGCGCCAGCAGCTTGGAGGGAGCGGAGTACACTGAAGCTTTCTTT
CASSLEGAEYTEAFF
>NA|TRBD2|TRBJ2-7|TRBV11-2
TGTGCCAGCAGCTTAGGCTCTAGCGGGGGGGCCTACGAGCAGTACTTC
CASSLGSSGGAYEQYF
>NA|NA|TRBJ1-2|TRBV13
TGTGCCAGCGCTCAGTTCACTAACTATGGCTACACCTTC
CASAQFTNYGYTF
>once|NA|TRBJ2-7|TRBV3-1/TRBV3-2
TGTGCCAGCAGCCAGAGGACAGCTTACGAGCAGTACTTC
CASSQRTAYEQYF
>NA|NA|TRBJ2-2|TRBV5-6
TGTGCCAGCAGCTTGGTTGGGCCCACCGGGGAGCTGTTTTTT
CASSLVGPTGELFF
>NA|NA|TRBJ1-1|TRBV25-1
TGTGCCAGCAGTAGGGGGACCACTGAAGCTTTCTTT
CASSRGTTEAFF
>NA|TRBD1|TRBJ1-2|TRBV10-3
TGTGCCATCAGTGATCCGAAACAGGGGAACTATGGCTACACCTTC
CAISDPKQGNYGYTF
>NA|NA|TRBJ1-1|TRBV5-1
TGCGCCAGCAGCTTGAATTCCAGGGCGGGAAACACTGAAGCTTTCTTT
CASSLNSRAGNTEAFF
>NA|TRBD1|TRBJ1-1|TRBV10-3
TGTGCCATCCGGACAGGGGGAACTGAAGCTTTCTTT
CAIRTGGTEAFF
>NA|TRBD1|TRBJ2-3|TRBV19
TGTGCCAGTCTACTGACCGGGACAGGGAACACAGATACGCAGTATTTT
CASLLTGTGNTDTQYF
>NA|TRBD1|TRBJ1-2|TRBV27
TGTGCCAGCAGTTCCCGGACAGGGGAGTACTATGGCTACACCTTC
CASSSRTGEYYGYTF
>NA|NA|TRBJ1-1|TRBV7-9
TGTGCCAGCAGCCCCTCCCGGGACACTGAAGCTTTCTTT
CASSPSRDTEAFF
>NA|TRBD1|TRBJ1-1|TRBV5-4
TGTGCCAGCAGCGTACAGGGGGTGAACACTGAAGCTTTCTTT
CASSVQGVNTEAFF
>NA|TRBD2|TRBJ2-3|TRBV19
TGTGCCAGTAGTACTCGCCGACTAGCGGGCACAGATACGCAGTATTTT
CASSTRRLAGTDTQYF
>NA|NA|TRBJ2-3|TRBV7-9
TGTGCCAGCAGCTTCTGGGACTGGGCGAGAGATACGCAGTATTTT
CASSFWDWARDTQYF
>NA|TRBD1|TRBJ2-1|TRBV27
TGTGCCAGCAGTTTCCGACAGGGGACCTACAATGAGCAGTTCTTC
CASSFRQGTYNEQFF
>NA|NA|TRBJ1-5|TRBV28
TGTGCCAGCAGTTTATTCAGGGGTGAAAAGCAGCCCCAGCATTTT
CASSLFRGEKQPQHF
>NA|TRBD2|TRBJ2-1|TRBV5-4
TGTGCCAGCTCTAGTAGCGGGAGCTCCTACAATGAGCAGTTCTTC
CASSSSGSSYNEQFF
>NA|NA|TRBJ1-2|TRBV19
TGTGCCAGTAGTGGTAGGGGCAGAAACTATGGCTACACCTTC
CASSGRGRNYGYTF
>NA|TRBD2|TRBJ2-1|TRBV5-6
TGTGCCAGCAGCTTGGCCGGGACTAGCGGGTACAATGAGCAGTTCTTC
CASSLAGTSGYNEQFF
>NA|TRBD2|TRBJ2-3|TRBV30
TGTGCCTGGAGTGTACGGGCTAGCGGGTACGACCCAAGCACAGATACGCAGTATTTT
CAWSVRASGYDPSTDTQYF
>once|TRBD1|TRBJ1-6|TRBV2
TGTGCCAGCAGTGAAACAGGACAGGGCTGGGGGGGAAATTCACCCCTCCACTTT
CASSETGQGWGGNSPLHF
>NA|NA|TRBJ1-4|TRBV7-2
TGTGCCAGCAGCGAACCGGGGGAAAAACTGTTTTTT
CASSEPGEKLFF
>NA|NA|TRBJ1-1|TRBV29-1
TGCAGCGTTGGGAGGGTGGCTGAAGCTTTCTTT
CSVGRVAEAFF
>NA|TRBD1|TRBJ2-2|TRBV5-1
TGCGCCAGCAGCTTCCAGGGGGACGCCACCGGGGAGCTGTTTTTT
CASSFQGDATGELFF
>NA|TRBD1|TRBJ1-6|TRBV30
TGTGCCTGGAGCGCACTCCGACAGGGAAATTCACCCCTCCACTTT
CAWSALRQGNSPLHF
>NA|NA|TRBJ1-1|TRBV21-1
TGTGCCAGCAGCACCCCCCCCACCCAGGGGGTGCGAAGCACTGAAGCTTTCTTT
CASSTPPTQGVRSTEAFF
>NA|TRBD2|TRBJ2-1|TRBV20-1
TGCAGTGCTTGGCGGGGGAATGAGCAGTTCTTC
CSAWRGNEQFF
>NA|NA|TRBJ2-3|TRBV7-2
TGTGCCAGCAGCTCAGGACTTTCCACAGATACGCAGTATTTT
CASSSGLSTDTQYF
>NA|TRBD1|TRBJ1-1|TRBV4-2
TGTGCCAGCAGCCAAGAGGGACAGGGGAGGACTGAAGCTTTCTTT
CASSQEGQGRTEAFF
>NA|TRBD1|TRBJ2-5|TRBV3-1/TRBV3-2
TGTGCCAGCAGCGGTCTGGACAGGGACCAAGAGACCCAGTACTTC
CASSGLDRDQETQYF
>NA|NA|TRBJ1-4|TRBV27
TGTGCCAGCAGTTCACAGGCTGCAACTAATGAAAAACTGTTTTTT
CASSSQAATNEKLFF